This TCR beta chain was captured by sequencing in a study of shared clonotypes between healthy human individuals. Study-level results: The rarefaction results pointed to incomplete sorted-subset sequencing despite large depth. Clonotypes shared by all four sorted-subset donors had higher generation probabilities than non-shared clonotypes. The study found roughly 5% of naive CD4 clonotypes shared across four donors. Clonotype sharing levels among donors were expected to vary with sequencing depth.

Assay: immunoSEQ multiplex PCR; the TCRdb copy retains only in-frame clones and omits some. The top ten clones hold roughly 1.8% of a sample with around 1.9 million clones, 93% of them seen once. CD45RO-negative CD8 cells positively selected for CCR7 made up the naive population, which excluded terminally differentiated effector memory CD45RA+ cells. As concerns this clone: Its target is not known.

The CDR3 has 16 amino acids. CDR1 and CDR2 from the germline V gene are SGHTA and FQGNSA. Germline trimming cut 5 bases from V and 1 base from J; bases unmatched to any gene: 5. The chain combines TRBV7-2 with TRBJ2-7; 13 positions agree with TRBD2. The sequenced material came from naive CD8+ T cells from PBMCs. The TCR originated in a man aged 18 to 30 in good health. Some clones in this sample may be carry-over from other donors' samples. CDR3 bases: TGTGCCAGCAGCCCCAGGACTAGCGGGGGTTCCTACGAGCAGTACTTC. Translating it yields CASSPRTSGGSYEQYF.